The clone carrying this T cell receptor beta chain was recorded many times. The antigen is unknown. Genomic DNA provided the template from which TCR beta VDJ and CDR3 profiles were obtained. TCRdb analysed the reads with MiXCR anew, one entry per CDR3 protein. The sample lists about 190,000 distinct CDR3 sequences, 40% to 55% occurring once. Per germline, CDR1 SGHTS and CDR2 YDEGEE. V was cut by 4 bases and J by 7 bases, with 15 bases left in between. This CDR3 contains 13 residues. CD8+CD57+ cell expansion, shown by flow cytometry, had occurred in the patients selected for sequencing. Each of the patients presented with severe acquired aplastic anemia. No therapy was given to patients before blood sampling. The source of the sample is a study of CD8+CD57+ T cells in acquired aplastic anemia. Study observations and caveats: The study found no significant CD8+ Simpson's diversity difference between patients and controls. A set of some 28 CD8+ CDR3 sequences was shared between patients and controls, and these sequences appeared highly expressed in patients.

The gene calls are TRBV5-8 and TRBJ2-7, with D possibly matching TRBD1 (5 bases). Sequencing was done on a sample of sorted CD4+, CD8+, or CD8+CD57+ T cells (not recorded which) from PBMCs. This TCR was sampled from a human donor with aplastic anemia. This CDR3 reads CASSPLGQGEQYF. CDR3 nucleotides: TGTGCCAGCAGCCCCCTTGGGCAGGGAGAGCAGTACTTC.